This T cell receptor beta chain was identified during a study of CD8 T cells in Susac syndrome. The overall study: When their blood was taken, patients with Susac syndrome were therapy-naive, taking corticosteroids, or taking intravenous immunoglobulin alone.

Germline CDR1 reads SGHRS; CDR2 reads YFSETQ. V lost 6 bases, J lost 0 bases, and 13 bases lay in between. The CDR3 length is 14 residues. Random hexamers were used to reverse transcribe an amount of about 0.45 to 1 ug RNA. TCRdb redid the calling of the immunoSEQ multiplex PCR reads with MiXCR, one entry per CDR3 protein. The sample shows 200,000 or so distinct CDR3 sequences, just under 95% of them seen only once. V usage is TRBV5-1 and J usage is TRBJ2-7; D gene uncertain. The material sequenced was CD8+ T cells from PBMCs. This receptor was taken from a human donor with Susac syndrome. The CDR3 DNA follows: TGCGCCAGCACCAAGAGCGCTTTCTCCTACGAGCAGTACTTC. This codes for CASTKSAFSYEQYF.